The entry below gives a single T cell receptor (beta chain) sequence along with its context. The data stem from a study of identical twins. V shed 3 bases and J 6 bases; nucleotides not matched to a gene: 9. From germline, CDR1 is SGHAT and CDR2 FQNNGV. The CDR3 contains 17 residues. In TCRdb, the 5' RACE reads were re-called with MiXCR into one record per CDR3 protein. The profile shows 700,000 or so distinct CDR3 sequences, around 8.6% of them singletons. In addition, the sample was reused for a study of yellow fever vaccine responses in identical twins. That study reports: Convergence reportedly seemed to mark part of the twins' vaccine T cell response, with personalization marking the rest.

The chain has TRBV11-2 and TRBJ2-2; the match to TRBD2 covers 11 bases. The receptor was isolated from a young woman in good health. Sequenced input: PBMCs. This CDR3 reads CASSFLAGGFLAGELFF. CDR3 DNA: TGTGCCAGCAGCTTTCTAGCGGGGGGTTTTCTGGCCGGGGAGCTGTTTTTT.